One and the same sample provided the 15 T cell receptor beta chains below, sequenced in a study of blood T cell repertoires in COVID-19 (dated by TCRdb to 2020 to 2022). The protocol used for the library was the immunoSEQ multiplex PCR assay. Imported from immuneACCESS, the table was reduced by TCRdb to in-frame sequences with V and J called. These copies leave out some clones; in studies compared against another copy, an unresolved V gene accounts for under half, and the cause of the remainder is not known. This sample holds 53,000 or so clones; 76% were observed only once. Roughly a fifth of the sample belongs to the ten largest clones. Sequences were obtained from peripheral blood. These receptors all come from a man over 45 with active or convalescent COVID-19.

V gene TRBV5-1 combines with J gene TRBJ1-1; the D is unclear. Trimming took 4 bases from V and 4 from J, leaving 8 bases between them. The CDR3 extends over 12 amino acids. Per germline, CDR1 SGHRS and CDR2 YFSETQ. The chain's CDR3 is CASSPLGTEAFF. CDR3 DNA: TGCGCCAGCAGCCCGCTAGGCACTGAAGCTTTCTTT.

As DNA, the CDR3 is TGTGCCAGCAGCCCTGGGGGGTCAAATCAGCCCCAGCATTTT. As protein: CASSPGGSNQPQHF. The rearrangement links TRBV5-6 to TRBJ1-5; a weak D match, TRBD1 (5 bases). CDR1 and CDR2 (germline): SGHDT, YYEEEE. This CDR3 contains 14 residues. V lost 4 bases to trimming and J lost 4 bases, with 12 bases between them.

The rearrangement uses TRBV5-1 and TRBJ2-3; the D gene is possibly TRBD2 (6 bases). CDR3 length: 14 amino acids. Germline V gives CDR1 SGHRS, CDR2 YFSETQ. Trimming took 4 bases from V and 2 from J, leaving 11 bases between them. In DNA, the CDR3 is TGCGCCAGCAGCCAAACTAGCCCCACAGATACGCAGTATTTT. This codes for CASSQTSPTDTQYF.

V usage is TRBV7-2 and J usage is TRBJ2-3, with 9 bases fitting TRBD2. V lost 5 bases to trimming and J lost 2 bases; unmatched junction nucleotides: 11. Per germline, CDR1 SGHTA and CDR2 FQGNSA. The CDR3 consists of 17 residues. CDR3 in DNA: TGTGCCAGCAGCGGATCTAGCGGGGCGAGACCCACAGATACGCAGTATTTT. This sequence encodes CASSGSSGARPTDTQYF.

V usage is TRBV7-3 and J usage is TRBJ2-7; D perhaps matches TRBD1 (6 bases). CDR1 is SGHTA and CDR2 is FQGTGA in the germline V gene. V was trimmed by 1 base and J by 5 bases, leaving 27 bases between them. CDR3 length: 19 residues. CDR3 DNA: TGTGCCAGCAGCTTAATGATTCGGGGCAGGGAAGACAGGAGCGACGAGCAGTACTTC. Translated: CASSLMIRGREDRSDEQYF.

The CDR3 reads CASSPSGGKTSYEQYF. The DNA of the CDR3 is TGTGCCAGCAGCCCATCAGGGGGAAAGACATCCTACGAGCAGTACTTC. V usage is TRBV7-8 and J usage is TRBJ2-7; 7 positions agree with TRBD1. The ends lost 5 bases at V and 1 base at J; junction bases unmatched: 11. Germline V lookup: CDR1 SGHVS, CDR2 FQNEAQ. This CDR3 contains 16 residues.

The rearrangement links TRBV13 to TRBJ2-7; TRBD1 matches at 8 bases. The CDR3 contains 14 residues. Germline-derived CDR1 and CDR2 are PRHDT and FYEKMQ (reference sequence). V shed 4 bases, J shed 8 bases, and the junction held 10 bases outside the gene matches. The chain's CDR3 is CASSSQDRVPQQYF. CDR3 DNA: TGTGCCAGCAGCTCTCAGGACAGGGTCCCGCAGCAGTACTTC. The full variable domain, rest sourced from reference TRBV13 and TRBJ2-7, is AAGVIQSPRHLIKEKRETATLKCYPIPRHDTVYWYQQGPGQDPQFLISFYEKMQSDKGSIPDRFSAQQFSDYHSELNMSSLELGDSALYFCASSSQDRVPQQYFGPGTRLTVT.

The chain recombines TRBV5-4 with TRBJ1-5; TRBD1 matches 7 bases. This CDR3 region has 14 residues. CDR1 and CDR2 (germline): SGHNT, YYREEE (reference sequence). Trimming removed 9 bases from V and 4 bases from J; junction bases left unmatched: 10. CDR3 sequence (DNA): TGTGCCACCCGACAGGGACCCGGTAATCAGCCCCAGCATTTT. Its protein is CATRQGPGNQPQHF.

V usage is TRBV6-1 and J usage is TRBJ1-5; 9 bases fit TRBD1. Losses at the gene ends were 0 bases for V and 5 bases for J; bases not matched to a gene: 2. This CDR3 comprises 15 residues. Germline CDR1 MNHNS, CDR2 SASEGT. CDR3 nucleotides: TGTGCCAGCAGTGAAGCAACAGGGGGCTATCAGCCCCAGCATTTT. Translation: CASSEATGGYQPQHF.

The chain links TRBV18 to TRBJ1-2; D gene uncertain. The CDR3 has 16 amino acids. CDR1 is KGHSH and CDR2 is LQKENI in the germline V gene. V lost 0 bases, J lost 2 bases, and 13 bases lay in between. The CDR3, as DNA: TGTGCCAGCTCACCACCGGCCACCGTGCTGAACTATGGCTACACCTTC. Translation gives CASSPPATVLNYGYTF. Full variable domain (rest looked up from reference TRBV18 and TRBJ1-2): NAGVMQNPRHLVRRRGQEARLRCSPMKGHSHVYWYRQLPEEGLKFMVYLQKENIIDESGMPKERFSAEFPKEGPSILRIQQVVRGDSAAYFCASSPPATVLNYGYTFGSGTRLTVV.

The V gene is TRBV2, the J gene TRBJ2-1, with D perhaps matching TRBD1 (5 bases). Germline V gives CDR1 SNHLY, CDR2 FYNNEI. This CDR3 has 14 residues. V was trimmed by 4 bases and J by 1 base, leaving 8 bases between them. The CDR3 loop is CASSGTNSYNEQFF. The CDR3 nucleotides read TGTGCCAGCAGTGGGACAAATTCCTACAATGAGCAGTTCTTC.

V is TRBV11-2 and J is TRBJ2-1; 11 bases are a match to TRBD2. After removal of 0 bases from V and 8 bases from J, the junction contained 9 bases not matched to a gene. Germline CDR1 reads SGHAT; CDR2 reads FQNNGV. CDR3 length: 17 amino acids. The CDR3 reads CASSLDPTSGGRDEQFF. CDR3 bases: TGTGCCAGCAGCTTAGATCCCACTAGCGGGGGCCGGGATGAGCAGTTCTTC.

The chain links TRBV10-3 to TRBJ1-6, with no clear D. CDR1 and CDR2 from the germline V gene are ENHRY and SYGVKD. Trimming pared 6 bases from V and 10 bases from J, leaving 13 bases between. The CDR3 length is 13 residues. CDR3 in DNA: TGTGCCATCAGCGCGGAACCTGGGTCACCCCTCCACTTT. As protein: CAISAEPGSPLHF.

The chain uses TRBV19 and TRBJ1-2; 8 bases are shared with TRBD1. Germline V CDR1 and CDR2: LNHDA, SQIVND (reference sequence). With 10 bases clipped from V and 3 bases from J, the junction kept 13 bases outside the gene matches. This CDR3 comprises 15 residues. CDR3 bases: TGTGCCACTAGCGCCGGGACAGGATTGTACTATGGCTACACCTTC. It translates to CATSAGTGLYYGYTF.

V is TRBV11-2 and J is TRBJ2-7; 9 positions agree with TRBD2. The CDR3 runs 14 residues. The germline V gene has CDR1 SGHAT and CDR2 FQNNGV. Losses at the gene ends were 3 bases for V and 7 bases for J; bases not matched to a gene: 7. CDR3 sequence: CASSFLAGTREQYF. CDR3 bases: TGTGCCAGCAGCTTCCTAGCGGGGACGAGGGAGCAGTACTTC.